The rows below give T cell receptor beta chains drawn from one sample of a study of blood T cell repertoires in COVID-19. Assay used: immunoSEQ multiplex PCR; TCRdb lists only in-frame clones, some missing. This sample has 150,000 to 200,000 clones, with roughly 82% found just once. The material sequenced was PBMCs or T cells enriched from blood (not recorded which). Source of these receptors: a man aged 35 to 55 who had recovered from COVID-19. CDR3s include the opening cysteine and the closing phenylalanine or tryptophan.

j_call	v_call	cdr3_aa
TRBJ1-3	TRBV9	CASSVDTFSGNTIYF
TRBJ2-1	TRBV25-1	CASSEWRDRGEQFF
TRBJ2-1	TRBV7-3	CASSLFASVGGLAGGGYEQFF
TRBJ2-7	TRBV5-1	CASSSLGAGGLYEQYF
TRBJ2-7	TRBV24-1	CATKGQGENEQYF
TRBJ2-7	TRBV27	CASSLTGQGSSYEQYF
TRBJ2-1	TRBV11-2	CASSLGGEQFF
TRBJ2-2	TRBV5-1	CASKVSGSPNTGELFF
TRBJ2-2	TRBV19	CASSIDRAHTGELFF
TRBJ1-1	TRBV7-2	CASSTRQGLGTEAFF
TRBJ1-6	TRBV6-4	CASTTRGARNSPLHF
TRBJ2-3	TRBV5-1	CASSSREGPDTQYF
TRBJ1-5	TRBV3-1/TRBV3-2	CASSLRGNQPQHF
TRBJ1-2	TRBV30	CAWSRYRVSYGYTF
TRBJ1-4	TRBV7-8	CASSPHRGNEKLFF
TRBJ2-1	TRBV11-3	CASSYGDREAEQFF
TRBJ1-4	TRBV29-1	CSVSDRAGEKLFF
TRBJ1-1	TRBV3-1/TRBV3-2	CASSFQRGTVNTEAFF
TRBJ2-4	TRBV7-9	CASSSGTSADKNIQYF
TRBJ1-2	TRBV4-1	CASRDREAEGYTF
TRBJ2-7	TRBV29-1	CSVGIQLNYEQYF
TRBJ1-1	TRBV3-1/TRBV3-2	CASSLQAGNTEAFF
TRBJ2-4	TRBV4-3	CASSQGSAWSGGINIQYF
TRBJ2-2	TRBV5-1	CASMRAANTGELFF
TRBJ1-5	TRBV9	CASSVTGDYQPQHF
TRBJ1-5	TRBV4-2	CASSQDPTGINQPQHF
TRBJ2-5	TRBV5-1	CASSQTGFQETQYF
TRBJ2-1	TRBV3-1/TRBV3-2	CASSQERLAGLSEQFF
TRBJ2-7	TRBV30	CAWSVPGLAVEQYF
TRBJ1-1	TRBV5-1	CASTSTGQGGVAFF
TRBJ2-5	TRBV6-5	CASSYSRASGQETQYF
TRBJ1-2	TRBV9	CASSVGQGGYTF
TRBJ1-2	TRBV10-3	CAISAQTGADGYTF
TRBJ2-5	TRBV7-3	CASSPHRTGGPETQYF
TRBJ2-3	TRBV19	CASSERLTLTDTQYF
TRBJ2-7	TRBV18	CASSPSGSDEQYF
TRBJ1-1	TRBV19	CASSPWEGHNTEAFF
TRBJ1-1	TRBV6-2/TRBV6-3	CASSGVSWTEAFF
TRBJ2-7	TRBV18	CASSPETGLSYEQYF
TRBJ2-7	TRBV6-2/TRBV6-3	CASSQSRTSVNF
TRBJ1-5	TRBV27	CASSRTGATNQPQHF
TRBJ2-2	TRBV9	CASSPSTGELFF
TRBJ2-2	TRBV7-3	CASSLNSRELTGELFF
TRBJ2-1	TRBV7-9	CATPTSSSYNEQFF
TRBJ2-1	TRBV3-1/TRBV3-2	CASSQDGGNGYLQFF
TRBJ2-3	TRBV5-1	CASRTDRGVTDTQYF
TRBJ1-5	TRBV28	CASTNGNEGNQPQHF
TRBJ2-6	TRBV3-1/TRBV3-2	CASSQARAYTILISGANVLTF
TRBJ2-7	TRBV3-1/TRBV3-2	CASSRRTSGSYEQYF
TRBJ1-1	TRBV21-1	CASSKAMSAVNTEAFF
TRBJ1-2	TRBV27	CASSSGTGYSNYGYTF
TRBJ2-7	TRBV5-6	CASSYGQGRYEQYF